The clone carrying this T cell receptor (beta chain) was seen once. The length of the CDR3 is 15 residues. The V gene lost 4 bases and the J gene lost 2 bases, with 15 bases spanning the gap. Germline-derived CDR1 and CDR2 are SGDLS and YYNGEE. This sample was taken from a study of blood T cell repertoires in COVID-19. Sequencing used immunoSEQ multiplex PCR; TCRdb keeps in-frame clones, though not all of them. This sample has roughly 380,000 clones; approximately 90% occur once, and the top ten carry 3% to 4.5%. Those enrolled in Seattle joined during active infection and were followed longitudinally afterward.

The TCR originated in a woman aged 55-69 years with COVID-19, enrolled during active disease. Sequencing used peripheral blood. This chain connects TRBV9 to TRBJ2-5; D perhaps matches TRBD1 (5 bases). The DNA of the CDR3 is TGTGCCAGCAGCAAGGCGAGACAGAAACAAGAGACCCAGTACTTC. Its protein product is CASSKARQKQETQYF.